Listed below are T cell receptor beta chains from one sample, sequenced in a study of cytomegalovirus exposure and HLA in healthy donors. Measured with immunoSEQ multiplex PCR; TCRdb has only the in-frame clones, and not every one. The data hold approximately 95,000 clones, with just under 80% observed a single time. Sequencing used PBMCs. These TCRs come from a woman aged 40-49 years in good health and CMV-seropositive. The conserved cysteine and the conserved F or W are not part of the CDR3 here. Rows may omit the clone size; those that give it use once, few, many or a size class.

CDR3 protein	clone size	V gene	J gene
ASSFGGAYEQY	-	TRBV5-4	TRBJ2-7
ASSIDRGLAQPQH	once	TRBV19	TRBJ1-5
ASRTEGQPYEQY	once	TRBV27	TRBJ2-7
ASSPGTANYGYT	-	TRBV28	TRBJ1-2
ASSLEPTIYEQY	-	TRBV5-1	TRBJ2-7
ATSSPKGTGLAYEQY	-	TRBV15	TRBJ2-7
ASSAESDRALYEQY	-	TRBV9	TRBJ2-7
ASSAFGTGVNQPQH	-	TRBV6-1	TRBJ1-5
ASSQDGASGSNEQF	-	TRBV4-2	TRBJ2-1
ASSWRDSGSPLH	once	TRBV5-1	TRBJ1-6
ASSLSPYGTGKDEQY	-	TRBV28	TRBJ2-7
ASSGTGGNQPQH	-	TRBV19	TRBJ1-5
ASSRDTGIGQPQH	-	TRBV4-1	TRBJ1-5
ASSIAGGSNQPQH	-	TRBV19	TRBJ1-5
ASSQDPESLYQETQY	-	TRBV4-1	TRBJ2-5
ASSPSTGELF	-	TRBV18	TRBJ2-2
ASSFEVAVYGELF	few	TRBV11-2	TRBJ2-2
ASSPLAGTHYEQF	-	TRBV18	TRBJ2-1
ASIRQNGNYGYT	-	TRBV21-1	TRBJ1-2
ASSLVGTVYEQY	-	TRBV5-1	TRBJ2-7
ASSPTGGDTEAF	-	TRBV7-3	TRBJ1-1
AISPGLGLGASGANVLT	-	TRBV10-3	TRBJ2-6
ASRLAGETQY	many	TRBV19	TRBJ2-5